Below are 19 T cell receptor beta chains sequenced from a single sample in a study of CD8 T cells in Susac syndrome. The RNA, about 0.45 to 1 ug, was put through reverse transcription using random hexamers. TCRdb itself ran the immunoSEQ multiplex PCR reads through MiXCR, one entry per CDR3 protein. The profile shows a few hundred thousand distinct CDR3 sequences, about 96% of them singletons. The sample comprised CD4+ T cells from PBMCs. These receptors originate from a human donor with multiple sclerosis.

This chain joins TRBV12-3 or TRBV12-4 and TRBJ1-1; unclear D gene. V was shortened by 5 bases and J by 0 bases, with 7 bases between the two germline ends. CDR3 length: 13 residues. The CDR3 loop is CASSALLNTEAFF. The DNA of the CDR3 is TGTGCCAGCAGTGCGCTGCTGAACACTGAAGCTTTCTTT.

This chain connects TRBV4-1 to TRBJ2-5; 10 nucleotides match TRBD2. Germline trimming cut 0 bases from V and 7 bases from J; bases unmatched to any gene: 5. CDR1 is MGHRA, CDR2 YSYEKL, per germline. CDR3 size: 15 residues. Here the CDR3 reads CASSQEYPSGGTQYF. The CDR3 coding sequence is TGCGCCAGCAGCCAAGAATACCCTAGCGGGGGGACCCAGTACTTC.

The chain recombines TRBV20-1 with TRBJ2-1, with 9 bases lining up with TRBD2. CDR1 and CDR2 (germline): DFQATT, SNEGSKA (reference sequence). V trimming: 0 bases; J trimming: 8 bases; junction bases outside the gene matches: 5. The CDR3 length is 14 residues. As DNA, the CDR3 is TGCAGTGCTAGAGATCCTAGCGGGGACGATGAGCAGTTCTTC. It encodes CSARDPSGDDEQFF.

As DNA, the CDR3 is TGTGCCACCTCGGGGCACTCCGCGAACACCGGGGAGCTGTTTTTT. Protein product: CATSGHSANTGELFF. This chain joins TRBV15 and TRBJ2-2; D may match TRBD1 or TRBD2 (5 bases each). This CDR3 spans 15 amino acids. CDR1 and CDR2 (germline): LNHNV, YYDKDF (reference sequence). V was clipped by 8 bases and J by 0 bases, with 13 bases between them.

The chain links TRBV29-1 to TRBJ1-1; 8 nucleotides align to TRBD1. V shed 7 bases and J 7 bases; nucleotides not matched to a gene: 5. Looked up from germline, CDR1 is SQVTM and CDR2 is ANQGSEA. CDR3 size: 11 residues. This chain's CDR3 is CSAQGAGEAFF. The CDR3 coding sequence is TGCAGCGCCCAGGGGGCCGGTGAAGCTTTCTTT.

The chain uses TRBV11-2 and TRBJ1-2; 9 bases fit TRBD1. The length of the CDR3 is 16 residues. The V segment lost 5 bases and the J segment 0 bases; nucleotides outside the gene matches: 7. The germline CDR1 and CDR2 sequences are SGHAT and FQNNGV. CDR3 nucleotide sequence: TGTGCCAGCAGCCATCTTGGGACAGGGCCTAACTATGGCTACACCTTC. Protein product: CASSHLGTGPNYGYTF.

This clonotype appeared once. The chain has TRBV28 and TRBJ1-5; weak D call: TRBD1 (6 bases). CDR3 size: 12 residues. Germline V gene data show CDR1 as MDHEN and CDR2 as SYDVKM. V shed 5 bases and J shed 9 bases, with 11 bases lying between them. CDR3 amino acids: CASSQGQRPQHF. In DNA form, the CDR3 reads TGTGCCAGCAGTCAGGGACAACGGCCCCAGCATTTT.

The chain is built from TRBV15 and TRBJ1-5; D is unclear. The CDR3 is made up of 13 amino acids. In germline, CDR1 is LNHNV, CDR2 YYDKDF (reference sequence). The V gene lost 4 bases and the J gene lost 2 bases, with 6 bases spanning the gap. The CDR3 nucleotides read TGTGCCACCAGCATTAAGGGCAATCAGCCCCAGCATTTT. The encoded protein is CATSIKGNQPQHF.

The rearrangement joins TRBV2 to TRBJ2-5; D not certain. V lost 6 bases and J lost 5, with 10 bases in between. CDR3 length equals 12 residues. Germline V CDR1 and CDR2: SNHLY, FYNNEI. The CDR3 spells CASSGYQETQYF. CDR3 in DNA: TGTGCCAGCAGCGGGTATCAGGAGACCCAGTACTTC.

In its sample, this clonotype was seen once. The V call is TRBV12-3 or TRBV12-4, the J call TRBJ1-4; D gene unclear. The CDR3 extends over 13 amino acids. Trimming pared 3 bases from V and 8 bases from J, leaving 10 bases between. CDR3 sequence (DNA): TGTGCCAGCAGTTTTCGGCACGACGAAAAACTGTTTTTT. It translates to CASSFRHDEKLFF.

The J gene is TRBJ2-7, the V gene TRBV29-1; D unclear. This CDR3 has 12 residues. Germline V CDR1 and CDR2: SQVTM, ANQGSEA. V gave up 7 bases and J gave up 2 bases, with 12 bases separating them. CDR3 sequence (DNA): TGCAGCGCTCAAGCCGGACCCTACGAGCAGTACTTC. As protein: CSAQAGPYEQYF.

This clonotype was seen a few times. This chain links TRBV27 with TRBJ2-3; unclear D gene. V shed 2 bases and J shed 9 bases, with 9 bases lying between them. CDR1 is MNHEY, CDR2 SMNVEV, per germline (reference sequence). The CDR3 consists of 12 residues. The CDR3, as DNA: TGTGCCAGCAGTTTAGATCGAGGAACGCAGTATTTT. This codes for CASSLDRGTQYF.

This rearrangement joins TRBV20-1 to TRBJ1-4; 8 positions match TRBD1. The CDR3 consists of 14 residues. CDR1 DFQATT and CDR2 SNEGSKA come from the germline V gene (reference sequence). V was pared by 5 bases and J by 8 bases, with 10 bases of the junction left unmatched. CDR3 residues: CSAEQGALIEKLFF. CDR3 sequence (DNA): TGCAGTGCTGAGCAGGGGGCGCTGATAGAAAAACTGTTTTTT.

The V and J genes are TRBV28 and TRBJ1-1; 9 bases align to TRBD1. Germline assignment: CDR1 MDHEN and CDR2 SYDVKM. The J segment lost 1 base and the V segment lost 6 bases, leaving 6 bases of the junction unmatched. The CDR3 extends over 15 amino acids. The CDR3 spells CASRRGDRENTEAFF. The CDR3 coding sequence is TGTGCCAGCAGGAGAGGGGACAGGGAGAACACTGAAGCTTTCTTT.

The DNA for the CDR3 is TGCAGTGCTTCCATCACAACCAACACTGAAGCTTTCTTT. It codes for CSASITTNTEAFF. This sequence joins TRBV20-1 and TRBJ1-1, with D hard to call. CDR3 size: 13 residues. The germline V gene encodes CDR1 DFQATT and CDR2 SNEGSKA (reference sequence). The V gene lost 5 bases and the J gene lost 2 bases, with 12 bases spanning the gap.

This rearrangement joins TRBV27 to TRBJ2-7; D not certain. Germline V gene sequence: CDR1 MNHEY, CDR2 SMNVEV (reference sequence). This CDR3 spans 11 amino acids. V lost 3 bases and J lost 6, with 6 bases in between. The CDR3 sequence is CASSFEAEQYF. CDR3 coding DNA: TGTGCCAGCAGTTTCGAAGCCGAGCAGTACTTC.

The V call is TRBV13, the J call TRBJ2-1, with D unclear. The germline V gene encodes CDR1 PRHDT and CDR2 FYEKMQ (reference sequence). Between the trimmed V and J ends, which lost 2 bases and 4 bases, there was a span of 18 bases. The CDR3 covers 17 residues. The CDR3 loop is CASSLLTAPLRYNEQFF. For the CDR3, the DNA is TGTGCCAGCAGCTTACTGACTGCCCCTCTCCGGTACAATGAGCAGTTCTTC. The full variable domain, rest sourced from reference TRBV13 and TRBJ2-1, is AAGVIQSPRHLIKEKRETATLKCYPIPRHDTVYWYQQGPGQDPQFLISFYEKMQSDKGSIPDRFSAQQFSDYHSELNMSSLELGDSALYFCASSLLTAPLRYNEQFFGPGTRLTVL.

A word on this clonotype: Relative to the germline gene, one junction end is altered; a read error may explain this. The chain is built from TRBV28 and TRBJ2-1, with 9 positions matching TRBD2. The CDR3 consists of 12 residues. Germline V CDR1 and CDR2: MDHEN, SYDVKM. CDR3 region: CASSITGLAQIF. CDR3 sequence (DNA): TGTGCCAGCAGTATAACGGGACTAGCCCAGATCTTC.

The rearrangement links TRBV3-1 to TRBJ1-2; the D gene is possibly TRBD1 (6 bases). V was shortened by 3 bases and J by 5 bases, with 10 bases between the two germline ends. The germline gives CDR1 LGHDT, CDR2 YNNKEL (reference sequence). The CDR3 runs to 13 residues. CDR3 loop: CASSQPTGYGYTF. DNA for the CDR3: TGTGCCAGCAGCCAGCCTACAGGGTATGGCTACACCTTC.